The 32 T cell receptor beta chains listed next were all sequenced from one sample in a study of control samples from healthy donors and cancer patients. Libraries were prepared by immunoSEQ multiplex PCR; TCRdb keeps only in-frame clonotypes and omits some of them. The data contain over 100,000 clones, around 92% of them singletons. Sample: blood. All receptors derive from a woman aged 45 to 65 in good health.

This clone was detected only once. V gene TRBV5-1 combines with J gene TRBJ1-2, with D perhaps TRBD1 (5 bases). The V and J ends lost 5 bases and 10 bases respectively, with 21 bases between them. From germline, CDR1 is SGHRS and CDR2 YFSETQ. The CDR3 has 14 amino acids. CDR3 nucleotides: TGCGCCAGCAGGTCTATAGAGGGGTATGGCTCCTACACCTTC. Amino acid sequence: CASRSIEGYGSYTF.

The CDR3 DNA is TGTGCCAGCTCACCGTGGACAGGAAACTCTGGAAACACCATATATTTT. Translation: CASSPWTGNSGNTIYF. V usage is TRBV18 and J usage is TRBJ1-3; 7 bases map to TRBD1. Germline values: CDR1 KGHSH, CDR2 LQKENI. This CDR3 has 16 residues. With 3 bases clipped from V and 0 bases from J, the junction kept 5 bases outside the gene matches.

This chain joins TRBV6-4 and TRBJ2-1; 8 bases align to TRBD2. Germline CDR1 and CDR2: MRHNA and SNTAGT. This CDR3 has 17 amino acids. V lost 4 bases, J lost 8 bases, and 16 bases stayed unmatched. The CDR3 is CASSGHRTGGPGDEQFF. As DNA, the CDR3 is TGTGCCAGCAGTGGACACCGGACGGGAGGGCCGGGGGATGAGCAGTTCTTC.

The chain uses TRBV28 and TRBJ1-3; D gene uncertain. The CDR3 contains 12 residues. V dropped 2 bases and J dropped 3 bases, with 2 bases sitting between them. CDR1 is MDHEN, CDR2 SYDVKM, per germline. The CDR3 region has the DNA TGTGCCAGCAGTTTAAATGGAAACACCATATATTTT. Residues: CASSLNGNTIYF.

This chain joins TRBV7-8 and TRBJ2-1; D is ambiguous. CDR1 and CDR2 (germline): SGHVS, FQNEAQ. V was clipped by 8 bases and J by 7 bases, with 15 bases between them. The CDR3 consists of 13 residues. Here the CDR3 reads CASLEPGRNEQFF. For the CDR3, the DNA is TGTGCCAGCTTGGAGCCGGGTCGGAATGAGCAGTTCTTC.

The genes are TRBV6-1 and TRBJ1-1; D unclear. V was clipped by 4 bases and J by 1 base, with 16 bases between them. The CDR3 length is 16 residues. The germline gives CDR1 MNHNS, CDR2 SASEGT. The CDR3 protein is CASSVFVAGQNTEAFF. The CDR3 nucleotides read TGTGCCAGCAGTGTTTTTGTAGCTGGGCAGAACACTGAAGCTTTCTTT.

The gene calls are TRBV5-1 and TRBJ2-1, with 8 bases aligning to TRBD2. Germline trimming cut 4 bases from V and 0 bases from J; bases unmatched to any gene: 9. Germline V gene data show CDR1 as SGHRS and CDR2 as YFSETQ. The CDR3 is 17 amino acids. CDR3 sequence: CASSRTGGTSSYNEQFF. The CDR3 coding sequence is TGCGCCAGCAGCCGAACCGGAGGGACTAGCTCCTACAATGAGCAGTTCTTC.

The chain is built from TRBV6-5 and TRBJ1-2; 9 nucleotides align to TRBD1. This CDR3 has 14 amino acids. V lost 4 bases and J lost 4; bases outside the gene matches: 4. Germline CDR1 MNHEY, CDR2 SVGAGI. CDR3 bases: TGTGCCAGCAGTTCCACAGGGGGCGGCTATGGCTACACCTTC. Translation: CASSSTGGGYGYTF.

The genes are TRBV5-6 and TRBJ1-1; D remains unclear. The CDR3 has 12 residues. Trimming removed 0 bases at V and 5 bases at J, with 5 bases between. The germline CDR1 and CDR2 sequences are SGHDT and YYEEEE. CDR3 loop: CASSLDGTEAFF. CDR3 coding DNA: TGTGCCAGCAGCTTGGATGGGACTGAAGCTTTCTTT.

This chain joins TRBV5-1 and TRBJ1-1; D might be TRBD1 (5 bases). Looked up from germline, CDR1 is SGHRS and CDR2 is YFSETQ. With 0 bases removed from V and 1 base from J, the gap between germline ends came to 7 bases. This CDR3 contains 14 residues. Here the CDR3 DNA reads TGCGCCAGCAGCTTGGGCAGGGAGAACACTGAAGCTTTCTTT. Encoded protein: CASSLGRENTEAFF.

The V call is TRBV3-1 (or the pseudogene TRBV3-2), the J call TRBJ1-2; no clear D gene. Per the germline V gene, CDR1 is LGHDT and CDR2 is YNNKEL (reference sequence). This CDR3 comprises 13 residues. Trimming cost V 4 bases and J 7 bases, with 13 bases left between them. The CDR3 here is CASSPLAQTGYTF. The CDR3 DNA is TGTGCCAGCAGCCCATTGGCACAGACTGGCTACACCTTC.

The V and J genes are TRBV19 and TRBJ2-3; TRBD2 might be the D (6 bases). V lost 5 bases and J 6 bases, leaving 12 bases between the germline ends. The CDR3 is 13 residues long. Per the germline V gene, CDR1 is LNHDA and CDR2 is SQIVND (reference sequence). The CDR3 spells CASSPGGFDTQYF. CDR3 coding DNA: TGTGCCAGTAGTCCCGGAGGGTTCGATACGCAGTATTTT. Drawing the rest from reference TRBV19 and TRBJ2-3, the complete variable domain is DGGITQSPKYLFRKEGQNVTLSCEQNLNHDAMYWYRQDPGQGLRLIYYSQIVNDFQKGDIAEGYSVSREKKESFPLTVTSAQKNPTAFYLCASSPGGFDTQYFGPGTRLTVL.

CDR3 DNA: TGTGCCAGCAGCAAAGACCGTGACAGGGCCTCTGGGGATCAATCCCAGCATTTT. It encodes CASSKDRDRASGDQSQHF. V gene TRBV21-1 combines with J gene TRBJ1-5; the table assigns TRBD1, which was not confirmed against the DNA. TRBV21-1 is marked as a pseudogene. The CDR3 spans 18 residues.

The rearrangement joins TRBV19 to TRBJ1-2; tentatively, D is TRBD1 (5 bases). Per the germline V gene, CDR1 is LNHDA and CDR2 is SQIVND (reference sequence). The CDR3 totals 13 residues. V was trimmed by 11 bases and J by 4 bases, leaving 17 bases between them. The CDR3 protein is CAANRGARYGYTF. The CDR3 coding sequence is TGTGCCGCAAACCGTGGGGCTCGCTATGGCTACACCTTC.

The CDR3 region is CASSQNSGVIYEQYF. In DNA, the CDR3 is TGTGCCAGCAGCCAAAACTCAGGGGTGATCTACGAGCAGTACTTC. The rearrangement links TRBV3-1 (or the pseudogene TRBV3-2) to TRBJ2-7; D possibly corresponds to TRBD1 (6 bases). Trimming cost V 2 bases and J 3 bases, with 14 bases left between them. The germline V gene has CDR1 LGHDT and CDR2 YNNKEL (reference sequence). The CDR3 spans 15 residues.

The chain employs TRBV30 and TRBJ1-5; 8 bases map to TRBD1. The CDR3 sequence is 13 residues long. The V gene's germline CDR1 is GTSNPN and CDR2 SVGIG (reference sequence). Trimming cost V 4 bases and J 7 bases; bases outside gene matches: 6. In nucleotides, the CDR3 is TGTGCCTGGAACGACAGGGGTCGACAGCCCCAGCATTTT. It yields the protein CAWNDRGRQPQHF.

The genes are TRBV15 and TRBJ1-1; no reliable D call. The germline CDR1 and CDR2 sequences are LNHNV and YYDKDF (reference sequence). V was trimmed by 0 bases and J by 4 bases, leaving 15 bases between them. The CDR3 contains 16 residues. The CDR3 DNA sequence: TGTGCCACCAGCAGAGATCTGGTAGGGTCGGGCACTGAAGCTTTCTTT. This encodes CATSRDLVGSGTEAFF. Based on the CDR3 plus reference TRBV15 and TRBJ1-1, the full variable domain is DAMVIQNPRYQVTQFGKPVTLSCSQTLNHNVMYWYQQKSSQAPKLLFHYYDKDFNNEADTPDNFQSRRPNTSFCFLDIRSPGLGDTAMYLCATSRDLVGSGTEAFFGQGTRLTVV.

The chain is built from TRBV9 and TRBJ2-7; TRBD1 or TRBD2 may be the D gene (5 bases each). The CDR3 has 17 residues. Germline loops: CDR1 SGDLS, CDR2 YYNGEE. The V end was cut by 0 bases, the J end by 2 bases, with 18 bases between. CDR3 DNA sequence: TGTGCCAGCAGCGTAGCTACGGTCGGGACGTACCCCTACGAGCAGTACTTC. Translation gives CASSVATVGTYPYEQYF. The entire variable domain, with the rest obtained from reference TRBV9 and TRBJ2-7, is as follows: DSGVTQTPKHLITATGQRVTLRCSPRSGDLSVYWYQQSLDQGLQFLIQYYNGEERAKGNILERFSAQQFPDLHSELNLSSLELGDSALYFCASSVATVGTYPYEQYFGPGTRLTVT.

The chain combines TRBV13 with TRBJ2-3, with 8 positions matching TRBD2. Germline V gives CDR1 PRHDT, CDR2 FYEKMQ (reference sequence). V trimming: 5 bases; J trimming: 3 bases; junction bases outside the gene matches: 7. The CDR3 is made up of 15 amino acids. The CDR3 is CASSLTSELTDTQYF. The DNA of the CDR3 is TGTGCCAGCAGCCTGACTAGCGAACTAACAGATACGCAGTATTTT. Based on the CDR3 plus reference TRBV13 and TRBJ2-3, the full variable domain is AAGVIQSPRHLIKEKRETATLKCYPIPRHDTVYWYQQGPGQDPQFLISFYEKMQSDKGSIPDRFSAQQFSDYHSELNMSSLELGDSALYFCASSLTSELTDTQYFGPGTRLTVL.

This chain links TRBV29-1 with TRBJ1-4; D gene ambiguous. This CDR3 comprises 12 residues. V was cut by 2 bases and J by 7 bases, with 8 bases left in between. CDR1 and CDR2 from the germline V gene are SQVTM and ANQGSEA. DNA of the CDR3: TGCAGCGTTGAAACCCCAAGTGAAAAACTGTTTTTT. This gives the protein CSVETPSEKLFF.

In its sample, this clone was seen a few times. The chain has TRBV4-1 and TRBJ2-7; 10 bases map to TRBD2. The junction had 8 bases not matched to a gene; V was cut back by 1 base and J by 2 bases. The CDR3 covers 17 residues. From germline, CDR1 is MGHRA and CDR2 YSYEKL. CDR3 DNA sequence: TGCGCCAGCAGCCAAGCCAACCCCACTAGCGGGACCTACGAGCAGTACTTC. It yields the protein CASSQANPTSGTYEQYF.

The chain couples TRBV2 to TRBJ1-5, with 10 bases fitting TRBD1. V lost 8 bases to trimming and J lost 7 bases; unmatched junction nucleotides: 5. Germline loops: CDR1 SNHLY, CDR2 FYNNEI. This CDR3 has 13 amino acids. The DNA for the CDR3 is TGTGCCAGCCGGGACAGGGGTAGCCAGCCCCAGCATTTT. This translates into CASRDRGSQPQHF. Together with reference TRBV2 and TRBJ1-5, the CDR3 gives the full variable domain: EPEVTQTPSHQVTQMGQEVILRCVPISNHLYFYWYRQILGQKVEFLVSFYNNEISEKSEIFDDQFSVERPDGSNFTLKIRSTKLEDSAMYFCASRDRGSQPQHFGDGTRLSIL.

The DNA of the CDR3 is TGCGCCAGCAGCTTGGCAGGGTCCATTTATGAGCAGTTCTTC. It encodes CASSLAGSIYEQFF. The V and J genes are TRBV5-1 and TRBJ2-1; possibly TRBD1 for D (5 bases). Germline V gene sequence: CDR1 SGHRS, CDR2 YFSETQ. The V end lost 0 bases, the J end lost 8 bases, and 12 bases lay between the germline ends. CDR3 length: 14 residues.

The J gene is TRBJ1-6, the V gene TRBV28; TRBD1 might be the D (6 bases). The germline V and J ends were trimmed by 5 bases and 5 bases, with 13 bases remaining between them. The CDR3 consists of 15 residues. Per the germline V gene, CDR1 is MDHEN and CDR2 is SYDVKM. The CDR3, as DNA: TGTGCCAGCAGTACTCGGACAGTAAATAATTCACCCCTCCACTTT. This encodes CASSTRTVNNSPLHF.

This clone was observed a few times. The chain joins TRBV12-3 or TRBV12-4 to TRBJ1-1; no reliable D call. This CDR3 comprises 9 residues. V was clipped by 8 bases and J by 9 bases, with 7 bases between them. CDR3 sequence reads: CASGQKAFF. In nucleotides, the CDR3 is TGTGCCAGCGGCCAGAAAGCTTTCTTT.

The V and J genes are TRBV3-1 (or the pseudogene TRBV3-2) and TRBJ2-7; possibly TRBD1 for D (6 bases). The length of the CDR3 is 14 residues. Looked up from germline, CDR1 is LGHDT and CDR2 is YNNKEL (reference sequence). Deletions cut 4 bases from V and 2 bases from J, with 12 bases between. CDR3 region: CASSLTGWTYEQYF. The DNA of the CDR3 is TGTGCCAGCAGCCTCACAGGGTGGACCTACGAGCAGTACTTC.

The genes are TRBV6-5 and TRBJ2-3; TRBD1 matches 9 bases. CDR3 size: 15 residues. Losses at the gene ends were 6 bases for V and 0 bases for J; bases not matched to a gene: 4. Germline CDR1 MNHEY, CDR2 SVGAGI. CDR3 DNA: TGTGCCAGCAGCACTGGGACAGGGAGCACAGATACGCAGTATTTT. It codes for CASSTGTGSTDTQYF.

The genes are TRBV28 and TRBJ1-2, with TRBD1 matching 8 bases. CDR1 MDHEN and CDR2 SYDVKM come from the germline V gene. This CDR3 has 15 amino acids. Trimming at V came to 7 bases and at J to 7 bases, leaving 14 bases not matched to a gene. CDR3 sequence (DNA): TGTGCCAGCACCGTACCATCGGGACAGGATGGTGGCTACACCTTC. It yields the protein CASTVPSGQDGGYTF.

The J gene is TRBJ2-7, the V gene TRBV10-3; 7 bases line up with TRBD1. The CDR3 is 13 amino acids. Germline V gene lookup returns CDR1 ENHRY and CDR2 SYGVKD. V lost 8 bases, J lost 5 bases, and 9 bases stayed unmatched. CDR3 protein: CAIQGQQTNEQYF. The CDR3 DNA is TGTGCCATCCAGGGACAGCAGACAAACGAGCAGTACTTC.

J is TRBJ1-2 and V is TRBV2; D possibly corresponds to TRBD1 (5 bases). The CDR3 runs 13 residues. Trimming cost V 7 bases and J 8 bases, with 17 bases left between them. Germline values: CDR1 SNHLY, CDR2 FYNNEI. CDR3 residues: CASNPGLRQGYTF. The DNA of the CDR3 is TGTGCCAGCAATCCGGGACTCAGGCAGGGCTACACCTTC.

J is TRBJ1-2 and V is TRBV3-1 (or the pseudogene TRBV3-2); D ambiguous. There are 13 residues in the CDR3. The V gene lost 1 base and the J gene lost 2 bases, with 5 bases spanning the gap. The V gene's germline CDR1 is LGHDT and CDR2 YNNKEL (reference sequence). For the CDR3, the DNA is TGTGCCAGCAGCCAAGCCCCGAACTATGGCTACACCTTC. This sequence encodes CASSQAPNYGYTF.

This sequence joins TRBV13 and TRBJ1-1; D ambiguous. This CDR3 has 13 residues. Germline V CDR1 and CDR2: PRHDT, FYEKMQ (reference sequence). V was clipped by 2 bases and J by 6 bases, with 10 bases between them. CDR3 region: CASSLRSTPEAFF. The CDR3 nucleotides are TGTGCCAGCAGCTTAAGGTCGACACCTGAAGCTTTCTTT.